The rows below give T cell receptor beta chains drawn from one sample of a study of T cell changes during pregnancy in multiple sclerosis. Only in-frame clones appear in the TCRdb table, and some are missing; sequencing was by immunoSEQ multiplex PCR. The data show 110,000 or so clones, about 93% seen once. Sequencing used peripheral blood, obtained before pregnancy. These receptor sequences come from a female donor with multiple sclerosis, enrolled in a pregnancy study. The CDR3 runs from the conserved cysteine through the conserved F or W. The D gene is left open where the match is weak. Clone size is given for some rows only: seen once, a few or many times, or a class if the clone is expanded.

clone size: .; J gene: TRBJ2-1; D gene: TRBD2; V gene: TRBV27; CDR3 length: 20; CDR3 DNA: TGTGCCAGCAGTCCCCATCTGGGGAGCGGGGGGTTCACTTTCTACAATGAGCAGTTCTTC; CDR3 protein: CASSPHLGSGGFTFYNEQFF
clone size: .; J gene: TRBJ1-4; D gene: TRBD1; V gene: TRBV5-4; CDR3 length: 14; CDR3 DNA: TGTGCCAGCAGCTTGGACAGGGGAAGAGAAAAACTGTTTTTT; CDR3 protein: CASSLDRGREKLFF
clone size: .; J gene: TRBJ2-7; D gene: TRBD1; V gene: TRBV13; CDR3 length: 15; CDR3 DNA: TGTGCCAGCAATCGCCGGGGACAGGGATCCTACGAGCAGTACTTC; CDR3 protein: CASNRRGQGSYEQYF
clone size: once; J gene: TRBJ1-2; D gene: TRBD1; V gene: TRBV6-1; CDR3 length: 12; CDR3 DNA: TGTGCCAGCTTAGGGGGCGCGGGTGGCTACACCTTC; CDR3 protein: CASLGGAGGYTF
clone size: .; J gene: TRBJ2-1; D gene: TRBD2; V gene: TRBV6-1; CDR3 length: 21; CDR3 DNA: TGTGCCAGCAGTGAAGCCCTCCTAGCGGGAGGCGTCCGCGTTTACTACAATGAGCAGTTCTTC; CDR3 protein: CASSEALLAGGVRVYYNEQFF
clone size: .; J gene: TRBJ1-6; D gene: .; V gene: TRBV6-5; CDR3 length: 14; CDR3 DNA: TGTGCCAGCAATAGCCGGGTACCTAATTCACCCCTCCACTTT; CDR3 protein: CASNSRVPNSPLHF
clone size: .; J gene: TRBJ2-2; D gene: .; V gene: TRBV30; CDR3 length: 14; CDR3 DNA: TGTGCCTGGAGTGTGGCAGCGAACACCGGGGAGCTGTTTTTT; CDR3 protein: CAWSVAANTGELFF
clone size: .; J gene: TRBJ2-2; D gene: .; V gene: TRBV27; CDR3 length: 15; CDR3 DNA: TGTGCCAGCAGTTTATTCACAGGAGGGACCGGGGAGCTGTTTTTT; CDR3 protein: CASSLFTGGTGELFF
clone size: once; J gene: TRBJ2-1; D gene: TRBD2; V gene: TRBV27; CDR3 length: 15; CDR3 DNA: TGTGCCAGCAGTCTCTCTAGCGGCGCCTACAATGAGCAGTTCTTC; CDR3 protein: CASSLSSGAYNEQFF
clone size: .; J gene: TRBJ1-1; D gene: .; V gene: TRBV5-5; CDR3 length: 14; CDR3 DNA: TGTGCCAGCAGCTTACAGTATGGGAACACTGAAGCTTTCTTT; CDR3 protein: CASSLQYGNTEAFF
clone size: .; J gene: TRBJ1-1; D gene: .; V gene: TRBV5-1; CDR3 length: 13; CDR3 DNA: TGCGCCAGCAGCTTACAAGGGGACACTGAAGCTTTCTTT; CDR3 protein: CASSLQGDTEAFF
clone size: .; J gene: TRBJ2-7; D gene: .; V gene: TRBV9; CDR3 length: 14; CDR3 DNA: TGTGCCAGCAGCTATGACTCATATACCTACGAGCAGTACTTC; CDR3 protein: CASSYDSYTYEQYF
clone size: .; J gene: TRBJ2-5; D gene: TRBD2; V gene: TRBV5-6; CDR3 length: 17; CDR3 DNA: TGTGCCAGCAGCCAGACTAGCGGGGGGCCGGGCCAAGAGACCCAGTACTTC; CDR3 protein: CASSQTSGGPGQETQYF
clone size: .; J gene: TRBJ1-5; D gene: .; V gene: TRBV28; CDR3 length: 16; CDR3 DNA: TGTGCCAGCACCAAGGGAGAAATACGGGCGCGTCAGCCCCAGCATTTT; CDR3 protein: CASTKGEIRARQPQHF
clone size: .; J gene: TRBJ2-7; D gene: TRBD2; V gene: TRBV6-1; CDR3 length: 12; CDR3 DNA: TGTGCCAGCAGTGCACTAGCGGGAGAGCAGTACTTC; CDR3 protein: CASSALAGEQYF
clone size: .; J gene: TRBJ1-5; D gene: TRBD1; V gene: TRBV29-1; CDR3 length: 13; CDR3 DNA: TGCAGCGTGGGGACAGGGAGCAATCAGCCCCAGCATTTT; CDR3 protein: CSVGTGSNQPQHF
clone size: .; J gene: TRBJ2-1; D gene: TRBD2; V gene: TRBV5-1; CDR3 length: 14; CDR3 DNA: TGCGCCAGCAGCCCCGGGACTAGCGTTCATGAGCAGTTCTTC; CDR3 protein: CASSPGTSVHEQFF
clone size: .; J gene: TRBJ1-2; D gene: TRBD1; V gene: TRBV6-5; CDR3 length: 15; CDR3 DNA: TGTGCCAGCAGTTACTCGAGGGGACAGGGGTATGGCTACACCTTC; CDR3 protein: CASSYSRGQGYGYTF
clone size: .; J gene: TRBJ2-2; D gene: TRBD1; V gene: TRBV27; CDR3 length: 13; CDR3 DNA: TGTGCCAGCAGTAGGGGGCCCACCGGGGAGCTGTTTTTT; CDR3 protein: CASSRGPTGELFF
clone size: .; J gene: TRBJ2-5; D gene: .; V gene: TRBV2; CDR3 length: 13; CDR3 DNA: TGTGCCAGCAGCAAACAGGGTCGAGAGACCCAGTACTTC; CDR3 protein: CASSKQGRETQYF
clone size: .; J gene: TRBJ2-3; D gene: TRBD2; V gene: TRBV7-9; CDR3 length: 16; CDR3 DNA: TGTGCCAGCAGCTTCACCCACGGGCTAGCGGGGGATACGCAGTATTTT; CDR3 protein: CASSFTHGLAGDTQYF
clone size: once; J gene: TRBJ2-7; D gene: TRBD2; V gene: TRBV7-2; CDR3 length: 14; CDR3 DNA: TGTGCCAGCAGCCAAGGACTAGCGGCCCACGAGCAGTACTTC; CDR3 protein: CASSQGLAAHEQYF
clone size: .; J gene: TRBJ2-3; D gene: TRBD2; V gene: TRBV9; CDR3 length: 16; CDR3 DNA: TGTGCCAGCAGCGTAGCTGCGGGACTAGGAGGCGATACGCAGTATTTT; CDR3 protein: CASSVAAGLGGDTQYF
clone size: .; J gene: TRBJ2-1; D gene: TRBD2; V gene: TRBV5-1; CDR3 length: 17; CDR3 DNA: TGCGCCAGCAGCCACTTAGGGGCTAGCGGGAGTACGAATGAGCAGTTCTTC; CDR3 protein: CASSHLGASGSTNEQFF
clone size: .; J gene: TRBJ1-1; D gene: TRBD1; V gene: TRBV5-1; CDR3 length: 15; CDR3 DNA: TGCGCCAGCAGCCCGAGACAGGGGGTTGGCACTGAAGCTTTCTTT; CDR3 protein: CASSPRQGVGTEAFF
clone size: .; J gene: TRBJ1-6; D gene: TRBD1; V gene: TRBV30; CDR3 length: 15; CDR3 DNA: TGTGCCTGGAGTGTACTAGACAGGGAAAATTCACCCCTCCACTTT; CDR3 protein: CAWSVLDRENSPLHF
clone size: .; J gene: TRBJ2-1; D gene: TRBD1; V gene: TRBV7-9; CDR3 length: 17; CDR3 DNA: TGTGCCAGCAGCTTAGTAGGGCAGGGGGCGGGAAGGGATGAGCAGTTCTTC; CDR3 protein: CASSLVGQGAGRDEQFF
clone size: .; J gene: TRBJ1-2; D gene: .; V gene: TRBV6-1; CDR3 length: 16; CDR3 DNA: TGTGCCAGCAGTGATGTGCCTGGGAGAGGTCCCAATGGCTACACCTTC; CDR3 protein: CASSDVPGRGPNGYTF
clone size: .; J gene: TRBJ2-7; D gene: .; V gene: TRBV2; CDR3 length: 14; CDR3 DNA: TGTGCCAGCAGTGAACAAGGGGGGGAAGACGAGCAGTACTTC; CDR3 protein: CASSEQGGEDEQYF
clone size: once; J gene: TRBJ2-1; D gene: .; V gene: TRBV19; CDR3 length: 15; CDR3 DNA: TGTGCCAGTAGTATGCTACGGGACACCTACAATGAGCAGTTCTTC; CDR3 protein: CASSMLRDTYNEQFF
clone size: .; J gene: TRBJ2-7; D gene: TRBD2; V gene: TRBV27; CDR3 length: 13; CDR3 DNA: TGTGCCAGCAGTGTAGCGGGAGACCGGGAGCAGTACTTC; CDR3 protein: CASSVAGDREQYF
clone size: .; J gene: TRBJ1-4; D gene: .; V gene: TRBV30; CDR3 length: 14; CDR3 DNA: TGTGCCTGGAGTGATCAGGGGCCCGTCGAAAAACTGTTTTTT; CDR3 protein: CAWSDQGPVEKLFF
clone size: .; J gene: TRBJ1-5; D gene: .; V gene: TRBV5-1; CDR3 length: 15; CDR3 DNA: TGCGCCAGCAGCTGGACCGGGACAAATAATCAGCCCCAGCATTTT; CDR3 protein: CASSWTGTNNQPQHF